This T cell receptor (beta chain) was observed in a study of CD8+ T cells in alopecia areata. Study-wide context: Tofacitinib administration to treated patients was oral, at 5 to 10 mg twice daily.

Extracted RNA was reverse transcribed, and the resulting cDNA served as sequencing template. TCRdb keeps only in-frame clones here, not all; method: immunoSEQ multiplex PCR. The table records about 270,000 clones, 60% of them present only once. The CDR3 is 12 residues long. V was pared by 3 bases and J by 4 bases, with 9 bases between. CDR1 SQVTM and CDR2 ANQGSEA come from the germline V gene. Study conclusions and caveats: Patients displayed less clarity in TCR sharing than mice, a finding possibly related to HLA.

Specified treatment: oral pan-JAK inhibitor, 5-10 mg twice daily. With regard to this clone: Its cognate antigen is unknown.

This TCR was sampled from a human donor with alopecia areata. The chain carries TRBV29-1 and TRBJ1-2, with D possibly being TRBD1 (5 bases). The starting material was CD4+ T cells sorted from blood, obtained around week 54, from a patient treated with tofacitinib. For the CDR3, the DNA is TGCAGCGTTGACAGGGATAGCTATGGCTACACCTTC. As protein: CSVDRDSYGYTF.